The entry below describes one T cell receptor (beta chain). Its antigen is still unknown. This specimen belongs to a study of T cell repertoires in cytomegalovirus infection. Between the trimmed V and J ends, which lost 2 bases and 0 bases, there was a span of 10 bases. The CDR3 is made up of 16 amino acids. Germline-derived CDR1 and CDR2 are ENHRY and SYGVKD. TCRdb re-derived calls from the reads in MiXCR, one entry per CDR3 protein. This sample has approximately 73,000 distinct CDR3 sequences, with about 40% found just once. This TCR derives from a human donor in good health (CMV status not recorded). Some clones in this sample may be carry-over from other donors' samples. Sequences were derived from CD8+ T cells from cultured PBMCs, sampled from culture after CMV antigen stimulation. The rearrangement links TRBV10-3 to TRBJ2-2, with D unresolved. CDR3 bases: TGTGCCATCAGTGAGCGGCCACTCGCGAACACCGGGGAGCTGTTTTTT. Translated, it gives CAISERPLANTGELFF.